This TCR beta chain appears in the sequencing data of a study of vaccination effects on CD4 cells after COVID-19. Only a few counts were recorded for this clone. No antigen is known for it. TCRdb keeps only in-frame clones here, not all; method: immunoSEQ multiplex PCR. This table holds some 24,000 clones, 70% to 80% found once. Findings of the study overall: Convalescent patients' post-vaccine spike repertoire was mostly distinct vaccine-induced clones. Researchers reported few convalescent patients and no early post-infection timepoints in the study.

ViraFEST expansion of antigen-specific CD4+ T cells with viral peptide pools preceded sequencing. Once cultured for 10 days, the cells underwent separation to obtain CD4+ T cells. The person was diagnosed with PCR-confirmed SARS-CoV-2 infection between March and December 2020. The culture medium for around 2 million PBMC per well included 10 IU/ml IL-2 and 8.5 to 10 ug/ml peptides. It was on days 3 and 7 that half the medium was replaced with IL-2 medium. This CDR3 is 16 amino acids long. V shed 6 bases and J shed 1 base, with 18 bases lying between them. The V gene's germline CDR1 is LGHNA and CDR2 YSLEER.

The sequence was obtained from a human donor who had a prior SARS-CoV-2 infection. Sequences were derived from CD4+ T cells from PBMCs cultured with SARS-CoV-2 spike peptides, sampled before COVID-19 vaccination. V and J are TRBV4-3 and TRBJ1-1, with D unresolved. This CDR3 reads CASSYTLGRPNTEAFF. The CDR3 region has the DNA TGCGCCAGCAGTTACACCCTCGGGAGGCCGAACACTGAAGCTTTCTTT.